This record concerns one T cell receptor beta chain sequence. The data stem from a study of T cell changes during pregnancy in multiple sclerosis. Repertoires were generated with immunoSEQ multiplex PCR, while TCRdb's copy carries only in-frame clones and drops some. The sample includes tens of thousands of clones, 85% to 95% seen only once; the top ten take 2% to 2.5%. The CDR3 covers 14 residues. Looked up from germline, CDR1 is SEHNR and CDR2 is FQNEAQ (reference sequence). V gave up 3 bases and J gave up 7 bases, with 12 bases separating them. This rearrangement joins TRBV7-9 to TRBJ1-4, with D uncertain. The receptor was isolated from a female donor with multiple sclerosis, enrolled in a pregnancy study. The material sequenced was peripheral blood, taken after pregnancy. CDR3 amino acids: CASSFKGGGEKLFF. CDR3 sequence (DNA): TGTGCCAGCAGCTTTAAAGGAGGCGGTGAAAAACTGTTTTTT.